The source of this T cell receptor (beta chain) is a study of CD8 T cells in Susac syndrome. The CDR3 spans 13 residues. Deletions cut 3 bases from V and 3 bases from J, with 11 bases between. Looked up from germline, CDR1 is DFQATT and CDR2 is SNEGSKA (reference sequence). cDNA came from approximately 0.5 to 1 ug RNA primed by random hexamers. TCRdb passed the immunoSEQ multiplex PCR reads through MiXCR, listing each CDR3 protein once. The sample includes more than 150,000 distinct CDR3 sequences, 85% to 95% of them seen just once. The source of this sequence is a human donor with multiple sclerosis. The chain couples TRBV20-1 to TRBJ1-1; D is possibly TRBD1 (5 bases). Sequencing was done on a sample of CD8+ T cells from PBMCs. CDR3 bases: TGCAGTGCTAGGGGTCGGGGGGACACTGAAGCTTTCTTT. Its protein is CSARGRGDTEAFF.